This T cell receptor beta chain derives from a study of cytomegalovirus exposure and HLA in healthy donors. Study as a whole: Assignment to the Caucasian-associated ancestry cluster applied to approximately 79% of the approximately 400 genotyped donors. The study's findings and limits: Roughly uniform depth of sequencing across donors was assumed in presence/absence analyses. One variant, a missense change in DCLRE1C, was linked in a later analysis to TCR beta V- and J-gene trimming.

Trimming cost V 4 bases and J 7 bases; bases outside gene matches: 10. Germline V CDR1 and CDR2: LNHDA, SQIVND (reference sequence). The CDR3 spans 15 residues. PCR involved 60 Vbeta and 13 Jbeta primers. Clones were read by immunoSEQ multiplex PCR, and TCRdb kept only the in-frame ones, dropping some. Found here are over 150,000 clones, 75% to 90% of them singletons; the top ten hold approximately 6.5%. As to this clone: What it binds is not known.

The source material was PBMCs. The V and J genes are TRBV19 and TRBJ1-2, with 9 bases that match TRBD1. The sequence was collected from a woman aged 45-65 years in good health and CMV-seropositive. In DNA, the CDR3 is TGTGCCAGTAGTAGGCGGACAGGGGCAGAGGTTGGCTACACCTTC. This codes for CASSRRTGAEVGYTF.